The T cell receptor beta chain under discussion was sequenced for a study of cytomegalovirus exposure and HLA in healthy donors. The PCR contained 60 Vbeta and 13 Jbeta primers. Repertoires were generated with immunoSEQ multiplex PCR, while TCRdb's copy carries only in-frame clones and drops some. The sample carries approximately 180,000 clones, roughly three quarters recorded once. The sequenced material came from PBMCs. The receptor was isolated from a male donor in good health and CMV-seronegative.

CDR3 region: CASSQDRYSNQPQHF. In DNA form, the CDR3 reads TGTGCCAGCAGTCAAGACAGGTATAGCAATCAGCCCCAGCATTTT. V is TRBV6-1 and J is TRBJ1-5; weak D call: TRBD1 (6 bases). Germline V gene lookup returns CDR1 MNHNS and CDR2 SASEGT. The germline V and J ends were trimmed by 5 bases and 0 bases, with 11 bases remaining between them. The CDR3 is 15 residues long.